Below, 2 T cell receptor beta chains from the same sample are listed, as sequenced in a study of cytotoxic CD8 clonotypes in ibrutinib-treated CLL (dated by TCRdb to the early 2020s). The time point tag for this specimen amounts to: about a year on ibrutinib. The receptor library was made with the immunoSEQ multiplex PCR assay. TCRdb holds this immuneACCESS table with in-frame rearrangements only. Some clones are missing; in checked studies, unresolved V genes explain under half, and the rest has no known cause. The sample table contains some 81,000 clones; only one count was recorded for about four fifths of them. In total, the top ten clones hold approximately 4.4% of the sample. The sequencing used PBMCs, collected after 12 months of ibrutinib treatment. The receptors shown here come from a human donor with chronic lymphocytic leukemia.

The CDR3 protein is CASTPLGQAGADTQYF. The CDR3 DNA reads TGTGCCAGCACCCCACTTGGACAGGCGGGGGCAGATACGCAGTATTTT. V usage is TRBV25-1 and J usage is TRBJ2-3; D is tentatively TRBD1 or TRBD2 (7 bases each). Germline loops: CDR1 MGHDK, CDR2 SYGVNS. The CDR3 has 16 amino acids. Trimming removed 7 bases at V and 4 bases at J, with 21 bases between.

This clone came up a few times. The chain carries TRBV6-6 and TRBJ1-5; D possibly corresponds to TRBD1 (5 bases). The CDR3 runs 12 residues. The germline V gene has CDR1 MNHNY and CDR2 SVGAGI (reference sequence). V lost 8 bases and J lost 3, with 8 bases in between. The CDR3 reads CASRGANQPQHF. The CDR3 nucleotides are TGTGCCAGCCGAGGGGCCAATCAGCCCCAGCATTTT.